This entry lists 14 T cell receptor beta chains sequenced from one sample in a study of early T cells in non-severe SARS-CoV-2 infection. TCRdb analysed the 5' RACE reads with MiXCR anew, one entry per CDR3 protein. The profile shows about 33,000 distinct CDR3 sequences, about 5% of them singletons. Sequenced: whole blood. The source is an adult who was a healthcare worker with PCR-confirmed SARS-CoV-2 infection or an uninfected control (not recorded which).

This clonotype has a count of ten or more. CDR3 sequence: CASRTAVLTDTQYF. The CDR3 nucleotides are TGTGCCAGCCGGACGGCGGTCCTCACAGATACGCAGTATTTT. J is TRBJ2-3 and V is TRBV27; D call uncertain. Trimming took 8 bases from V and 2 from J, leaving 14 bases between them. Germline values: CDR1 MNHEY, CDR2 SMNVEV (reference sequence). The CDR3 sequence is 14 residues long.

The sample holds a few counts of this clonotype. V gene TRBV6-2 or TRBV6-3 combines with J gene TRBJ2-2; D remains ambiguous. Germline V lookup: CDR1 MNHEY, CDR2 SVGEGT. Between the trimmed V and J ends, which lost 1 base and 5 bases, there was a span of 5 bases. CDR3 length: 13 residues. CDR3 coding DNA: TGTGCCAGCAGTTACTGGTCGACCGGGGAGCTGTTTTTT. Translation gives CASSYWSTGELFF.

This clonotype was recorded many times. The CDR3 region is CASSLRTEPYEQYF. The CDR3 nucleotides read TGTGCCAGCAGTTTACGTACAGAACCCTACGAGCAGTACTTC. The V and J genes are TRBV2 and TRBJ2-7; D remains unclear. Germline V gene data show CDR1 as SNHLY and CDR2 as FYNNEI. This CDR3 contains 14 residues. V gave up 5 bases and J gave up 2 bases, with 13 bases separating them.

This clonotype showed up many times. Mismatch with germline at one junction end may stem from a read error. The chain joins TRBV7-7 to TRBJ1-1; D gene uncertain. The CDR3 contains 13 residues. Germline V gene data show CDR1 as SSHAT and CDR2 as FNYEAQ (reference sequence). This CDR3 reads CASSLDTNTEAFF. The CDR3 nucleotides are TGTGCTAGCAGCTTGGATACGAACACTGAAGCTTTCTTT. Full variable domain (missing parts from reference TRBV7-7 and TRBJ1-1): GAGVSQSPRYKVTKRGQDVTLRCDPISSHATLYWYQQALGQGPEFLTYFNYEAQPDKSGLPSDRFSAERPEGSISTLTIQRTEQRDSAMYRCASSLDTNTEAFFGQGTRLTVV.

This clonotype appeared many times. V is TRBV12-3 or TRBV12-4 and J is TRBJ2-5, with D perhaps matching TRBD1 or TRBD2 (5 bases each). This CDR3 is built from 14 residues. Trimming took off 3 bases at V and 2 bases at J, with 10 bases between the two ends. CDR3 residues: CASSLRGGQETQYF. As DNA, the CDR3 is TGTGCCAGCAGTTTGAGGGGCGGACAAGAGACCCAGTACTTC.

The table lists this clonotype with a few counts. As DNA, the CDR3 is TGTGCCTGGAGTGTAGGAAGCGGGGTCTACAATGAGCAGTTCTTC. The encoded protein is CAWSVGSGVYNEQFF. The chain employs TRBV30 and TRBJ2-1; 7 bases map to TRBD2. This CDR3 is built from 15 residues. The V gene's germline CDR1 is GTSNPN and CDR2 SVGIG (reference sequence). V lost 0 bases to trimming and J lost 3 bases; unmatched junction nucleotides: 5.

The CDR3 bases are TGTGCCAGCAGTACACAAATAGGTTTTTCGGGACAGGACAACCGCTATGGCTACACCTTC. Its translation: CASSTQIGFSGQDNRYGYTF. The chain recombines TRBV6-6 with TRBJ1-2, with TRBD1 matching 8 bases. The length of the CDR3 is 20 residues. The germline gives CDR1 MNHNY, CDR2 SVGAGI (reference sequence). V dropped 5 bases and J dropped 4; count of bases not matched to a gene: 24.

This clonotype occurred a few times. The chain is built from TRBV10-3 and TRBJ2-1, with D perhaps TRBD2 (6 bases). The CDR3 loop spans 14 amino acids. The ends were cut back, 10 bases at V and 4 bases at J, with 17 bases in the middle. Germline V gives CDR1 ENHRY, CDR2 SYGVKD. The CDR3 region has the DNA TGTGCCACTCGACAAGGCGGGGTTTACAATGAGCAGTTCTTC. This sequence encodes CATRQGGVYNEQFF.

This chain connects TRBV19 to TRBJ2-3; a weak D match, TRBD1 (5 bases). The CDR3 has 16 amino acids. Germline V gene lookup returns CDR1 LNHDA and CDR2 SQIVND (reference sequence). Between the trimmed V and J ends, which lost 3 bases and 0 bases, there was a span of 13 bases. The CDR3 sequence: CASSIGALASTDTQYF. DNA for the CDR3: TGTGCCAGTAGTATTGGGGCGTTAGCTAGCACAGATACGCAGTATTTT.

This clonotype appeared many times. The chain joins TRBV6-5 to TRBJ2-1; 7 bases align to TRBD1. V was pared by 2 bases and J by 9 bases, with 4 bases of the junction left unmatched. This CDR3 spans 13 amino acids. Germline CDR1 MNHEY, CDR2 SVGAGI. As DNA, the CDR3 is TGTGCCAGCAGTTACGGCAGGGGGAGTGAGCAGTTCTTC. This translates into CASSYGRGSEQFF.

This clonotype was counted at least ten times. The genes are TRBV7-3 and TRBJ2-5; unclear D gene. V gave up 3 bases and J gave up 0 bases, with 5 bases separating them. Per the germline V gene, CDR1 is SGHTA and CDR2 is FQGTGA. CDR3 size: 13 residues. The CDR3 nucleotides are TGTGCCAGCAGCTTGGCGTACCAAGAGACCCAGTACTTC. Its protein is CASSLAYQETQYF.

This clonotype was seen ten or more times. The CDR3 sequence: CASSIQGFGTGELFF. The CDR3 DNA is TGTGCCAGCAGCATACAGGGGTTCGGGACCGGGGAGCTGTTTTTT. This chain connects TRBV7-3 to TRBJ2-2; 7 bases align to TRBD1. Germline trimming cut 5 bases from V and 5 bases from J; bases unmatched to any gene: 8. Germline CDR1 and CDR2: SGHTA and FQGTGA. The CDR3 sequence is 15 residues long.

This clonotype was detected only a few times. V and J are TRBV28 and TRBJ2-5; D assignment may be TRBD1 or TRBD2 (5 bases each). The V end lost 6 bases, the J end lost 9 bases, and 17 bases lay between the germline ends. Germline V CDR1 and CDR2: MDHEN, SYDVKM. The CDR3 is 13 amino acids. CDR3 nucleotide sequence: TGTGCCAGCAGCCCTCCGAGGGGCCGATCCCAGTACTTC. It encodes CASSPPRGRSQYF.

This clonotype was seen repeatedly, ten times or more. V is TRBV20-1 and J is TRBJ2-1; maybe TRBD2 (6 bases). Germline CDR1 is DFQATT and CDR2 is SNEGSKA (reference sequence). Trimming removed 0 bases from V and 4 bases from J, with 10 bases in between. CDR3 length: 14 residues. The chain's CDR3 is CSARDREHYNEQFF. The CDR3 region has the DNA TGCAGTGCTAGAGATCGGGAGCATTACAATGAGCAGTTCTTC.